The 9 T cell receptor beta chains below come from one sample, sequenced in a study of shared clonotypes between healthy human individuals. Clones were read by immunoSEQ multiplex PCR, and TCRdb kept only the in-frame ones, dropping some. The sample has under 150,000 clones; around two thirds are singletons. Sequenced input: memory CD8+ T cells sorted from blood. The subset denotes: CD45RO+ cells pooled with CCR7-negative TemRA cells. The receptors were sampled from a woman aged 25 to 45 in good health.

The genes are TRBV7-9 and TRBJ2-7; possible D gene TRBD1, 5 bases. The V gene's germline CDR1 is SEHNR and CDR2 FQNEAQ (reference sequence). The CDR3 spans 14 residues. Trimming removed 1 base at V and 4 bases at J, with 11 bases between. The CDR3 DNA follows: TGTGCCAGCAGCTTAGTTCCAGGGTGGTACGAGCAGTACTTC. This translates into CASSLVPGWYEQYF.

This clone was detected only a few times. The chain is built from TRBV29-1 and TRBJ2-1, with a weak D call TRBD1 (5 bases). The CDR3 loop spans 13 amino acids. CDR1 is SQVTM and CDR2 is ANQGSEA in the germline V gene. Between the trimmed V and J ends, which lost 4 bases and 6 bases, there was a span of 13 bases. The CDR3 nucleotides are TGCAGCGTTGCCCCGACAGCTTCCAATGAGCAGTTCTTC. Amino acid sequence: CSVAPTASNEQFF.

This clone appeared a few times. J is TRBJ1-4 and V is TRBV27, with TRBD1 matching over 8 bases. Germline-derived CDR1 and CDR2 are MNHEY and SMNVEV (reference sequence). The CDR3 runs to 14 residues. With V trimmed by 5 bases and J by 5 bases, 4 bases remained unmatched. The chain's CDR3 is CASSGQGLNEKLFF. CDR3 nucleotide sequence: TGTGCCAGCAGTGGACAGGGCCTAAATGAAAAACTGTTTTTT.

The rearrangement uses TRBV7-8 and TRBJ1-2; 9 nucleotides agree with TRBD1. This CDR3 contains 13 residues. CDR1 and CDR2 (germline): SGHVS, FQNEAQ. The V segment lost 10 bases and the J segment 4 bases; nucleotides outside the gene matches: 7. CDR3 sequence (DNA): TGTGCCATCGGAGGACAGGGGTCCTATGGCTACACCTTC. It translates to CAIGGQGSYGYTF.

This clone has only one observation. The chain joins TRBV27 to TRBJ2-7; a possible D gene is TRBD2 (6 bases). V gave up 6 bases and J gave up 2 bases, with 20 bases separating them. The CDR3 is 16 residues long. Germline assignment: CDR1 MNHEY and CDR2 SMNVEV (reference sequence). Written as DNA, the CDR3 is TGTGCCAGCAGCCTCCTTGATGGGAGGTCCCCCTACGAGCAGTACTTC. It is translated as CASSLLDGRSPYEQYF.

The V gene is TRBV10-3, the J gene TRBJ2-1; 7 nucleotides agree with TRBD1. The germline V gene encodes CDR1 ENHRY and CDR2 SYGVKD. V lost 6 bases and J lost 0; bases outside the gene matches: 5. This CDR3 region has 15 residues. In DNA form, the CDR3 reads TGTGCCATCAGCACAGGGGATAGCTCCTACAATGAGCAGTTCTTC. It yields the protein CAISTGDSSYNEQFF.

Here the CDR3 DNA reads TGTGCCAGCACAGATAGCGGGAGTCCCCACAATGAGCAGTTCTTC. It is translated as CASTDSGSPHNEQFF. The chain combines TRBV6-4 with TRBJ2-1, with 9 nucleotides matching TRBD2. Germline loops: CDR1 MRHNA, CDR2 SNTAGT. The length of the CDR3 is 15 residues. With V trimmed by 7 bases and J by 5 bases, 9 bases remained unmatched.

V usage is TRBV7-9 and J usage is TRBJ2-1; 7 bases are shared with TRBD2. The CDR3 consists of 19 residues. The germline gives CDR1 SEHNR, CDR2 FQNEAQ (reference sequence). V dropped 1 base and J dropped 2; count of bases not matched to a gene: 14. The CDR3 DNA sequence: TGTGCCAGCAGCTTAGGAGAAGGGAGGGTCTCGGACCCCTACAATGAGCAGTTCTTC. Protein product: CASSLGEGRVSDPYNEQFF.

The chain couples TRBV7-9 to TRBJ2-5; unclear D gene. The J call could be wrong; TRBJ2-7 is a better fit for the DNA end. Germline CDR1 reads SEHNR; CDR2 reads FQNEAQ (reference sequence). CDR3 length equals 15 residues. The CDR3 DNA reads as TGTGCCAGCAGCTTAGATCTGGGTATGGTCCACGAGCAGTACTTC. Residues: CASSLDLGMVHEQYF.